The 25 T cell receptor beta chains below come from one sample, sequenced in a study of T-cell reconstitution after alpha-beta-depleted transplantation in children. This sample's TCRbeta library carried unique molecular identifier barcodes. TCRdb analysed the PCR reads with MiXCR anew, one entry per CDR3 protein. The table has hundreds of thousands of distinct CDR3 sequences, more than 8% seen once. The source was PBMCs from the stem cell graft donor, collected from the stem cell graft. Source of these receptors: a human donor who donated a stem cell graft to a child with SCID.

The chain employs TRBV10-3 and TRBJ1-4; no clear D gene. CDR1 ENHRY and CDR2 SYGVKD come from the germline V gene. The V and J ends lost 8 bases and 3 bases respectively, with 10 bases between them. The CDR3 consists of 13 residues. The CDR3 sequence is CAIRGAANEKLFF. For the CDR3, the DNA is TGTGCCATCCGGGGAGCAGCTAATGAAAAACTGTTTTTT.

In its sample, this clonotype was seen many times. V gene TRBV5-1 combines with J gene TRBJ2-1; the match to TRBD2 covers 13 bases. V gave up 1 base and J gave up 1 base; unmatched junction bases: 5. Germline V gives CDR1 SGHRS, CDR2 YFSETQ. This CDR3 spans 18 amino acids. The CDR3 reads CASSLPTSGGLSYNEQFF. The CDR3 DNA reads TGCGCCAGCAGCTTGCCGACTAGCGGGGGGTTATCCTACAATGAGCAGTTCTTC.

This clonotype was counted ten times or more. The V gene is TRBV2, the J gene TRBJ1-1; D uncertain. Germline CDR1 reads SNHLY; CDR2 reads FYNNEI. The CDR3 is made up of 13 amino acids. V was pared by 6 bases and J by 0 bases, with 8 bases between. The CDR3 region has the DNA TGTGCCAGCAGACCCGACCTGAACACTGAAGCTTTCTTT. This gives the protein CASRPDLNTEAFF.

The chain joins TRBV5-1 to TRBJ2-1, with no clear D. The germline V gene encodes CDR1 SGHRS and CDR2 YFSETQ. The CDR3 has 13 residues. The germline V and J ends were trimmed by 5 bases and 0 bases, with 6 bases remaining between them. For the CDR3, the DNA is TGCGCCAGCAGAGGGCCCTCCTACAATGAGCAGTTCTTC. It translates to CASRGPSYNEQFF.

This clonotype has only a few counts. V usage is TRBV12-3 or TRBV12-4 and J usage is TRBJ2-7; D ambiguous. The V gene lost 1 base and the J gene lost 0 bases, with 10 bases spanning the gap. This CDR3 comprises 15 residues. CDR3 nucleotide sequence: TGTGCCAGCAGTTTAGGACATTTCACCTCCTACGAGCAGTACTTC. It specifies CASSLGHFTSYEQYF.

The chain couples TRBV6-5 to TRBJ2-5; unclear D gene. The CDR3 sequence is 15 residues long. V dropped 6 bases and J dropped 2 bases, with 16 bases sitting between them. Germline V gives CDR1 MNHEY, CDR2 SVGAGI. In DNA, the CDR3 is TGTGCCAGCAGCCCCGGGTACGCGGCACAAGAGACCCAGTACTTC. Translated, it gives CASSPGYAAQETQYF.

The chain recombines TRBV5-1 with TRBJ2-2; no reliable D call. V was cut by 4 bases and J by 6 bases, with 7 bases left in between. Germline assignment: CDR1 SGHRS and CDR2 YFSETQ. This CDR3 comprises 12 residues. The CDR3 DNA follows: TGCGCCAGCAGCCTCTCCCCCGGGGAGCTGTTTTTT. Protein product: CASSLSPGELFF.

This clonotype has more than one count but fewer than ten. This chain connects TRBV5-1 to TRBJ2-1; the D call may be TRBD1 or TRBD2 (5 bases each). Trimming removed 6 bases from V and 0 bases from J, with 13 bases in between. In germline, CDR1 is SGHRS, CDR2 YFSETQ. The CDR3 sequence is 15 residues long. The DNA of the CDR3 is TGCGCCAGCACAACGGACGGGACCTCCTACAATGAGCAGTTCTTC. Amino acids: CASTTDGTSYNEQFF.

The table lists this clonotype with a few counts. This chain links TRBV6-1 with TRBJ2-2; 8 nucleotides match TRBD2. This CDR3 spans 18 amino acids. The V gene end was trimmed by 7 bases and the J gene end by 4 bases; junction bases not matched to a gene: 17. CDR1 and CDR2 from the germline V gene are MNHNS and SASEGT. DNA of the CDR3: TGTGCCAGCACCCCTCCCGCGGGGGGTGGGAAGGGCACCGGGGAGCTGTTTTTT. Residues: CASTPPAGGGKGTGELFF.

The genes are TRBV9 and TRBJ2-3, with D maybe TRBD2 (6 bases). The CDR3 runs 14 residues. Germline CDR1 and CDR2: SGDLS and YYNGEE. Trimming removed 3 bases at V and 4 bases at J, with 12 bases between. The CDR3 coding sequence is TGTGCCAGCAGCGACGCACTAGCTGCAGATACGCAGTATTTT. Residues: CASSDALAADTQYF.

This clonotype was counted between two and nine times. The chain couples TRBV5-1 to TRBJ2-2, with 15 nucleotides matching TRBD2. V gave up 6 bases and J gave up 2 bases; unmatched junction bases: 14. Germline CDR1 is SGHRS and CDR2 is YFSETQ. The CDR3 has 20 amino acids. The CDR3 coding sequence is TGCGCCAGCACCCTTCCGCCGGGACTAGCGGGGGGCCTTAACACCGGGGAGCTGTTTTTT. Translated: CASTLPPGLAGGLNTGELFF.

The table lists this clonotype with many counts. The CDR3 DNA reads as TGTGCCAGCAGCTTAACTAGAGACACCGGGGAGCTGTTTTTT. As protein: CASSLTRDTGELFF. The chain links TRBV7-3 to TRBJ2-2; D unclear. Trimming left V 0 bases short and J 3 bases short, with 5 bases between. Per the germline V gene, CDR1 is SGHTA and CDR2 is FQGTGA. This CDR3 is built from 14 residues.

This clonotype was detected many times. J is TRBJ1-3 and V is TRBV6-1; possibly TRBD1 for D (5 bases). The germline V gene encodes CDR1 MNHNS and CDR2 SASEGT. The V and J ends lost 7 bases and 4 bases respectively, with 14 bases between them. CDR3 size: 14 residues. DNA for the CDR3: TGTGCCAGCATATCACGGACAACGGGAAACACCATATATTTT. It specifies CASISRTTGNTIYF.

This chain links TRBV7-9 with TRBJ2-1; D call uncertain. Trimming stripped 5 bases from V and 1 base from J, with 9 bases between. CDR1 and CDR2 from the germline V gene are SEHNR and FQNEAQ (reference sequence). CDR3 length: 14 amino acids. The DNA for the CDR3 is TGTGCCAGCAGCCGCAGGAGTTCCTACAATGAGCAGTTCTTC. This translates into CASSRRSSYNEQFF.

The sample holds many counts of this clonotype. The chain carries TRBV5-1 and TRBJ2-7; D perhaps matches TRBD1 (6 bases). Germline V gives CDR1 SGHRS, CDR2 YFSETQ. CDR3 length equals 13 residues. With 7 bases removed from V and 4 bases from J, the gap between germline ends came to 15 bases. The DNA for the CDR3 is TGCGCCAGCCGCCGGGACACCTATTACGAGCAGTACTTC. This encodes CASRRDTYYEQYF.

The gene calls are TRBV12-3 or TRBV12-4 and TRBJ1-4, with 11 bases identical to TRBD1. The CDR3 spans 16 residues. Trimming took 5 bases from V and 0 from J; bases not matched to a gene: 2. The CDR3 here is CASSRTGGATNEKLFF. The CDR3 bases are TGTGCCAGCAGTAGGACAGGGGGCGCAACTAATGAAAAACTGTTTTTT.

CDR3 bases: TGTGCCAGCAGTTTCGCTTTGGCAGGGAGCAATGAGCAGTTCTTC. Amino acids: CASSFALAGSNEQFF. The V gene is TRBV12-3 or TRBV12-4, the J gene TRBJ2-1; perhaps D is TRBD1 or TRBD2 (5 bases each). V lost 3 bases to trimming and J lost 6 bases, with 15 bases between them. This CDR3 has 15 residues.

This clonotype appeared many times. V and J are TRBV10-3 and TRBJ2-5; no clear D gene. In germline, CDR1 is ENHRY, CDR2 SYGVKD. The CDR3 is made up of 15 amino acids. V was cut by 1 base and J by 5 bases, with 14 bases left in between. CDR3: CAISELIDGRETQYF. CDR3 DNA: TGTGCCATCAGTGAGTTAATAGATGGGCGGGAGACCCAGTACTTC.

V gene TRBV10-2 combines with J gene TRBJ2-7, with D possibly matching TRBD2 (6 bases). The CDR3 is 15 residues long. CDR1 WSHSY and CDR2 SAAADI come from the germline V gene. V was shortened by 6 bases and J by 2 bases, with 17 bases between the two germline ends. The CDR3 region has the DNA TGCGCCAGCAGCCCGCGGGGATCGTCGGCCTACGAGCAGTACTTC. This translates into CASSPRGSSAYEQYF.

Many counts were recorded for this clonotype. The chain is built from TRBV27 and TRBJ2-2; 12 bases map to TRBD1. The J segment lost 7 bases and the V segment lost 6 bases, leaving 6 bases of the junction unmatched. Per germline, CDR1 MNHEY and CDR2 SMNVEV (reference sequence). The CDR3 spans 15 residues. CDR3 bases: TGTGCCAGCAGATGGGACAGGGGGCTATACGGGGAGCTGTTTTTT. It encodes CASRWDRGLYGELFF.

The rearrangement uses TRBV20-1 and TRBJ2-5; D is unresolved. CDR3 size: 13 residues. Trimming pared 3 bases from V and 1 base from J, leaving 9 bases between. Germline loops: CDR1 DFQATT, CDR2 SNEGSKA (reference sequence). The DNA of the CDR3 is TGCAGTGCTAGGTCCCGGGCCCAAGAGACCCAGTACTTC. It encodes CSARSRAQETQYF.

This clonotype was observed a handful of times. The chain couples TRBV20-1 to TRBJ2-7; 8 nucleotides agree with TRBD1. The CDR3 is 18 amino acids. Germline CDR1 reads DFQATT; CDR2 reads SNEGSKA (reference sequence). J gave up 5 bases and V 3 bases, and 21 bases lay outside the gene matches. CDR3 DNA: TGCAGTGCTAGTGTTCCCCAGGGAACAGGGGGTTCTTTCCACGAGCAGTACTTC. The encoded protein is CSASVPQGTGGSFHEQYF.

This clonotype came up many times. As DNA, the CDR3 is TGTGCCAGCAGGAGGGTAGAGACCCAGTACTTC. Amino acid sequence: CASRRVETQYF. The V and J genes are TRBV3-1 and TRBJ2-5; maybe TRBD2 (5 bases). Trimming stripped 6 bases from V and 4 bases from J, with 6 bases between. The CDR3 is made up of 11 amino acids. Per germline, CDR1 LGHDT and CDR2 YNNKEL (reference sequence).

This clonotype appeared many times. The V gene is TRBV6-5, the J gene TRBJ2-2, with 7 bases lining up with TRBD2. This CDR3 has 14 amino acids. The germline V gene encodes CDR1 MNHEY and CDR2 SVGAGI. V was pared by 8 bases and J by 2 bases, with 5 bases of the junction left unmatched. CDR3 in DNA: TGTGCCAGCGGAAAGGGACTAAACACCGGGGAGCTGTTTTTT. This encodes CASGKGLNTGELFF.

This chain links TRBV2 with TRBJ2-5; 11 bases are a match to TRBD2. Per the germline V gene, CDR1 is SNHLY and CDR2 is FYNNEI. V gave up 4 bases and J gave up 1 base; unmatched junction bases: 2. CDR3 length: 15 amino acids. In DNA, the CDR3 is TGTGCCAGCAGTGCGGGACTAGCGGTCCAAGAGACCCAGTACTTC. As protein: CASSAGLAVQETQYF.